This T cell receptor (beta chain) originates from a study of cytomegalovirus exposure and HLA in healthy donors. The CDR3 loop spans 17 amino acids. V trimming: 1 base; J trimming: 0 bases; junction bases outside the gene matches: 6. CDR1 is SGHAT and CDR2 is FQNNGV in the germline V gene. With 60 Vbeta and 13 Jbeta primers, the PCR was carried out. Assay: immunoSEQ multiplex PCR; the TCRdb copy retains only in-frame clones and omits some. The sample has about 150,000 clones, more than 70% seen once. This TCR was sampled from a woman in her thirties or forties in good health and CMV-seropositive. This chain connects TRBV11-2 to TRBJ2-7; 10 bases fit TRBD1. Sequencing used PBMCs. The CDR3 protein is CASSLGLGQGHSYEQYF. The CDR3 nucleotides read TGTGCCAGCAGCTTAGGCCTGGGACAGGGGCACTCCTACGAGCAGTACTTC.